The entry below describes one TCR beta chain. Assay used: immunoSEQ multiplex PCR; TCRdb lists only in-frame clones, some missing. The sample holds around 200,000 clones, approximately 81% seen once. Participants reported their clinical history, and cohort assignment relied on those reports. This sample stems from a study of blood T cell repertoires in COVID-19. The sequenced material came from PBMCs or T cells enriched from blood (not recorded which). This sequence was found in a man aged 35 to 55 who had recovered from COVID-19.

The CDR3 nucleotides read TGTGCCAGCAGCTGGGCGGGGAGTATGGGTGGCTACACCTTC. The encoded protein is CASSWAGSMGGYTF. The rearrangement links TRBV5-4 to TRBJ1-2; D not resolved. The CDR3 is 14 residues long. Trimming took off 3 bases at V and 7 bases at J, with 16 bases between the two ends. CDR1 is SGHNT, CDR2 YYREEE, per germline (reference sequence).